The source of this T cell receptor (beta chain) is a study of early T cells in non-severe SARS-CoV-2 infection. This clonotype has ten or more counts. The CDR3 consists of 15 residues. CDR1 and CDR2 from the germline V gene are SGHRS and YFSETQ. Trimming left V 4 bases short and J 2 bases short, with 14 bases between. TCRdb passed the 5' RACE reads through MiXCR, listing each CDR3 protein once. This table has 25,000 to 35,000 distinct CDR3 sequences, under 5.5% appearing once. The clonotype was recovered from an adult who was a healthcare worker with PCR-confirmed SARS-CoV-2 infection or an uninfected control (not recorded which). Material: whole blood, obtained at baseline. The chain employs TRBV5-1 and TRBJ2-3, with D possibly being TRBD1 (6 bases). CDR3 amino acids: CASSASGVPTDTQYF. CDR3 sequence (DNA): TGCGCCAGCAGCGCCTCAGGGGTCCCCACAGATACGCAGTATTTT.